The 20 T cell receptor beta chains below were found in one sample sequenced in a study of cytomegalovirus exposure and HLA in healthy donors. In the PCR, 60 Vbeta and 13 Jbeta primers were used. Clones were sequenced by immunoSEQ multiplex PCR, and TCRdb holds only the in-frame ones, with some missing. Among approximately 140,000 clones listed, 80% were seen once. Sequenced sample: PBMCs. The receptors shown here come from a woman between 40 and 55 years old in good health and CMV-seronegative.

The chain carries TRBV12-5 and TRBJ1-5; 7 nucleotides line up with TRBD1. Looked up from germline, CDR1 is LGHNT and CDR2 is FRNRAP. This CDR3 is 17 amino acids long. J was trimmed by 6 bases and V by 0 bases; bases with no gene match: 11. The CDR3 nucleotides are TGTGCTAGTGGTTTGGTATATACCGGGACAGAAACTCAGCCCCAGCATTTT. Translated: CASGLVYTGTETQPQHF.

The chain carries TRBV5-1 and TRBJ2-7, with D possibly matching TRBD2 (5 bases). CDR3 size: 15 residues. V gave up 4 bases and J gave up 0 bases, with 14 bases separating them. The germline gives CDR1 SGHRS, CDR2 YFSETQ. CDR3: CASSTSGLSSYEQYF. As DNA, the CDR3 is TGCGCCAGCAGCACTTCGGGGTTGAGCTCCTACGAGCAGTACTTC.

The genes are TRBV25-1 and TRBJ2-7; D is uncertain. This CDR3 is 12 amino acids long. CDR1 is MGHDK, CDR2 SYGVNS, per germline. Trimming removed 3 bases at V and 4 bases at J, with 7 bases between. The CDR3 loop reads CASSDSSYEQYF. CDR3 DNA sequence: TGTGCCAGCAGTGATAGCTCGTACGAGCAGTACTTC.

The CDR3 DNA reads as TGTGCCAGCAGCGTAGCGGGGACTAGCACCGGGGAGCTGTTTTTT. It translates to CASSVAGTSTGELFF. The rearrangement joins TRBV9 to TRBJ2-2; the match to TRBD2 covers 8 bases. CDR3 length: 15 residues. The germline CDR1 and CDR2 sequences are SGDLS and YYNGEE. V shed 0 bases, J shed 4 bases, and the junction held 2 bases outside the gene matches. The whole variable domain, remainder taken from reference TRBV9 and TRBJ2-2, is DSGVTQTPKHLITATGQRVTLRCSPRSGDLSVYWYQQSLDQGLQFLIQYYNGEERAKGNILERFSAQQFPDLHSELNLSSLELGDSALYFCASSVAGTSTGELFFGEGSRLTVL.

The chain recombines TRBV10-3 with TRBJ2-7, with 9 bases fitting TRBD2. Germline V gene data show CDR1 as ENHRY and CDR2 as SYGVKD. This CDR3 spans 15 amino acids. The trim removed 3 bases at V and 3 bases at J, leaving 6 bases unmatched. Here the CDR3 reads CAISEWASGIYEQYF. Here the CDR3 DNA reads TGTGCCATCAGTGAATGGGCTAGCGGGATCTACGAGCAGTACTTC.

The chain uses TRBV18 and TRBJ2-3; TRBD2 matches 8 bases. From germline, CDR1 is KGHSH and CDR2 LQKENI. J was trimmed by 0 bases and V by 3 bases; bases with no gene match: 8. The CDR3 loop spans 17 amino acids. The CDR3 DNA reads TGTGCCAGCTCACCGTTGGCGGGAGGCCCTAGCACAGATACGCAGTATTTT. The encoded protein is CASSPLAGGPSTDTQYF.

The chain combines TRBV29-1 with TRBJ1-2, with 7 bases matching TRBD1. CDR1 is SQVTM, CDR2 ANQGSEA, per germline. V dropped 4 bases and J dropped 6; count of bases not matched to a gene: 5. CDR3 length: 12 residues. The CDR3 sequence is CSVVVGGHGYTF. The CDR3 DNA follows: TGCAGCGTTGTTGTAGGGGGCCATGGCTACACCTTC.

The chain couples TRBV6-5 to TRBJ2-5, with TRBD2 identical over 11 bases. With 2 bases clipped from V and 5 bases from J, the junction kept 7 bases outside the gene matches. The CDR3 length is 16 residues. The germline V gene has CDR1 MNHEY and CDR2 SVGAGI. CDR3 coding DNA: TGTGCCAGCAGTTACGAACTAGCGGGAGCGGAGGAGACCCAGTACTTC. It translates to CASSYELAGAEETQYF.

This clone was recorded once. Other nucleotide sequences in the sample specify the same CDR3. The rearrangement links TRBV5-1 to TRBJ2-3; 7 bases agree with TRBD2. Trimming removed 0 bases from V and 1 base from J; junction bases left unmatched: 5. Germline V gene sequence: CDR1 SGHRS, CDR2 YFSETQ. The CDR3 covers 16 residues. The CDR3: CASSLAWTRGTDTQYF. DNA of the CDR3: TGCGCCAGCAGCTTGGCGTGGACTAGGGGCACAGATACGCAGTATTTT.

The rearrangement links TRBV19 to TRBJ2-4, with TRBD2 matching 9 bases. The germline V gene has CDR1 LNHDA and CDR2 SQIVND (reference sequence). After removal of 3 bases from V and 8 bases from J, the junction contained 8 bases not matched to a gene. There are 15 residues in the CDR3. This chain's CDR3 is CASSMVLRGGDIQYF. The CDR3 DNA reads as TGTGCCAGTAGTATGGTCCTGCGGGGGGGGGACATTCAGTACTTC.

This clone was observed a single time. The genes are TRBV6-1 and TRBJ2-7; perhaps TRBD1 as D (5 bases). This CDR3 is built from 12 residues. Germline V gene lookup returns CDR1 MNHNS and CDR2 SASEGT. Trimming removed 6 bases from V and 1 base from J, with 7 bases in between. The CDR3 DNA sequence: TGTGCCAGCAGCAGACAGTCCTACGAGCAGTACTTC. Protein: CASSRQSYEQYF.

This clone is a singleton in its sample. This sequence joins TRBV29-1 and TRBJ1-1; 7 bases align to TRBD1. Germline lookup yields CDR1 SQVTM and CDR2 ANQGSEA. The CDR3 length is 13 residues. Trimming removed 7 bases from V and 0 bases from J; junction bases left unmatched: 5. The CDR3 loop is CSGGQTLNTEAFF. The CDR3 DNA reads TGCAGCGGGGGACAGACCTTGAACACTGAAGCTTTCTTT.

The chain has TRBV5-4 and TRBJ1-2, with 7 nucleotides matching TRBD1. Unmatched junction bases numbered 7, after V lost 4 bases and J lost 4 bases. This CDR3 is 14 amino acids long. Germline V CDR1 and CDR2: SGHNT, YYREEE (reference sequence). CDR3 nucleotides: TGTGCCAGCAGCCCGATTGGACAGGTCTATGGCTACACCTTC. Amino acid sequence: CASSPIGQVYGYTF.

CDR3 bases: TGTGCCAGCAGCTTTACTAGCGGGGGGTTACAAGAGACCCAGTACTTC. Its translation is CASSFTSGGLQETQYF. V and J are TRBV5-4 and TRBJ2-5; 12 positions agree with TRBD2. V was pared by 2 bases and J by 2 bases, with 4 bases of the junction left unmatched. CDR1 is SGHNT and CDR2 is YYREEE in the germline V gene (reference sequence). This CDR3 is built from 16 residues.

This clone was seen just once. CDR3 amino acids: CASSTAWRNTDTQYF. The CDR3 region has the DNA TGTGCCAGTAGTACCGCCTGGCGGAACACAGATACGCAGTATTTT. The chain uses TRBV19 and TRBJ2-3; D uncertain. The V gene lost 4 bases and the J gene lost 2 bases, with 13 bases spanning the gap. The V gene's germline CDR1 is LNHDA and CDR2 SQIVND (reference sequence). CDR3 length: 15 residues.

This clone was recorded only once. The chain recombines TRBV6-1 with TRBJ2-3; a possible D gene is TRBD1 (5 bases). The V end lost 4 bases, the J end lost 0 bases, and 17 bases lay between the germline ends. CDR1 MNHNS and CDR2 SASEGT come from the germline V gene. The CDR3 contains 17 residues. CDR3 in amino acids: CASSVGWEGVSTDTQYF. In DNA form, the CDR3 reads TGTGCCAGCAGTGTGGGGTGGGAAGGGGTGAGCACAGATACGCAGTATTTT.

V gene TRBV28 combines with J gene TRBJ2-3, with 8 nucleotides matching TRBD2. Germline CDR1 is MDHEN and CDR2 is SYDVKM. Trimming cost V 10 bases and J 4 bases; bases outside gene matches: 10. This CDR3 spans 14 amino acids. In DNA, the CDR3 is TGTGCCACCGAAGGGGCGGGGGGCGCAGATACGCAGTATTTT. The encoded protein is CATEGAGGADTQYF.

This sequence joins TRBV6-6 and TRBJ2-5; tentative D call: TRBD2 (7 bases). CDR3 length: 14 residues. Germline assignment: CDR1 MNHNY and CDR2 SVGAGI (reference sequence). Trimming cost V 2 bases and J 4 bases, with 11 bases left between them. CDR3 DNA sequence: TGTGCCAGCAGTTACCTCGGGGGGCGAGAGACCCAGTACTTC. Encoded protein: CASSYLGGRETQYF.

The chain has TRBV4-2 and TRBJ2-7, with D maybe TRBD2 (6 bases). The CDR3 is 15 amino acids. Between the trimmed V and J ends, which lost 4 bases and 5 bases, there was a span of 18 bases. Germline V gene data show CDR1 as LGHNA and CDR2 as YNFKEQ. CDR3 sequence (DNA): TGTGCCAGCAGCCTGGGGGGACGGGGCCCGGACGAGCAGTACTTC. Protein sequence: CASSLGGRGPDEQYF.

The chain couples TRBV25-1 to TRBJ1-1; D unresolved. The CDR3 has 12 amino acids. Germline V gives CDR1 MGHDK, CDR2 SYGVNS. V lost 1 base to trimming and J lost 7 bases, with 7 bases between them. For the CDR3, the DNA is TGTGCCAGCAGTGAATTAGGCGGTGAAGCTTTCTTT. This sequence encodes CASSELGGEAFF.